This T cell receptor (beta chain) was identified during a study of shared clonotypes between healthy human individuals. Study information: Researchers drew samples from two women and a few men aged 18 to 49. Three plates were used per donor for CD4 naive, three for CD4 memory, two for CD8 naive and one for CD8 memory. Whole-study results and caveats: Since donors were few, the genetic and exposure-history diversity represented was limited.

Trimming cost V 5 bases and J 3 bases, with 16 bases left between them. This CDR3 is built from 16 residues. The germline CDR1 and CDR2 sequences are SGHAT and FQDESV (reference sequence). Turning to this clone: Its antigen is unidentified.

Using immunoSEQ multiplex PCR, the repertoire was profiled, and TCRdb retains in-frame clones only, with some absent. This table holds 780,000 or so clones, roughly 72% found once. Sequenced sample: memory CD4+ T cells sorted from blood. Sample subset: CD45RA-negative fraction. V usage is TRBV11-1 and J usage is TRBJ1-4; no clear D gene. This TCR came from a woman in her 30s in good health. For the CDR3, the DNA is TGTGCCAGCAGCAGCCCGGCGGGAGCGGCTAATGAAAAACTGTTTTTT. As protein: CASSSPAGAANEKLFF.